The sequence of this TCR beta chain was determined in a study of cytomegalovirus exposure and HLA in healthy donors. The V gene lost 3 bases and the J gene lost 5 bases, with 11 bases spanning the gap. The CDR3 sequence is 14 residues long. CDR1 is MGHRA, CDR2 YSYEKL, per germline. This PCR relied on a set of 60 Vbeta primers and 13 Jbeta primers. Data came from immunoSEQ multiplex PCR; TCRdb stores just in-frame clones and leaves some out. The sample lists about 82,000 clones; 78% were seen once. For this clone: Its antigen is still unknown.

The study's findings and limits: Being productive about 87% or about 30% of the time was typical of most TCR beta V segments in an earlier analysis. Among the most significant clusters, several appeared linked to common viral pathogens in a later analysis. The study flagged approximately 180 TCR beta chains as cytomegalovirus-associated.

The sequence came from a male donor in good health and CMV-seropositive. Sequencing input: PBMCs. The V call is TRBV4-1, the J call TRBJ1-5; maybe TRBD1 (5 bases). In DNA form, the CDR3 reads TGCGCCAGCAGCCAGGGGACTGTCGATCAGCCCCAGCATTTT. As protein: CASSQGTVDQPQHF.